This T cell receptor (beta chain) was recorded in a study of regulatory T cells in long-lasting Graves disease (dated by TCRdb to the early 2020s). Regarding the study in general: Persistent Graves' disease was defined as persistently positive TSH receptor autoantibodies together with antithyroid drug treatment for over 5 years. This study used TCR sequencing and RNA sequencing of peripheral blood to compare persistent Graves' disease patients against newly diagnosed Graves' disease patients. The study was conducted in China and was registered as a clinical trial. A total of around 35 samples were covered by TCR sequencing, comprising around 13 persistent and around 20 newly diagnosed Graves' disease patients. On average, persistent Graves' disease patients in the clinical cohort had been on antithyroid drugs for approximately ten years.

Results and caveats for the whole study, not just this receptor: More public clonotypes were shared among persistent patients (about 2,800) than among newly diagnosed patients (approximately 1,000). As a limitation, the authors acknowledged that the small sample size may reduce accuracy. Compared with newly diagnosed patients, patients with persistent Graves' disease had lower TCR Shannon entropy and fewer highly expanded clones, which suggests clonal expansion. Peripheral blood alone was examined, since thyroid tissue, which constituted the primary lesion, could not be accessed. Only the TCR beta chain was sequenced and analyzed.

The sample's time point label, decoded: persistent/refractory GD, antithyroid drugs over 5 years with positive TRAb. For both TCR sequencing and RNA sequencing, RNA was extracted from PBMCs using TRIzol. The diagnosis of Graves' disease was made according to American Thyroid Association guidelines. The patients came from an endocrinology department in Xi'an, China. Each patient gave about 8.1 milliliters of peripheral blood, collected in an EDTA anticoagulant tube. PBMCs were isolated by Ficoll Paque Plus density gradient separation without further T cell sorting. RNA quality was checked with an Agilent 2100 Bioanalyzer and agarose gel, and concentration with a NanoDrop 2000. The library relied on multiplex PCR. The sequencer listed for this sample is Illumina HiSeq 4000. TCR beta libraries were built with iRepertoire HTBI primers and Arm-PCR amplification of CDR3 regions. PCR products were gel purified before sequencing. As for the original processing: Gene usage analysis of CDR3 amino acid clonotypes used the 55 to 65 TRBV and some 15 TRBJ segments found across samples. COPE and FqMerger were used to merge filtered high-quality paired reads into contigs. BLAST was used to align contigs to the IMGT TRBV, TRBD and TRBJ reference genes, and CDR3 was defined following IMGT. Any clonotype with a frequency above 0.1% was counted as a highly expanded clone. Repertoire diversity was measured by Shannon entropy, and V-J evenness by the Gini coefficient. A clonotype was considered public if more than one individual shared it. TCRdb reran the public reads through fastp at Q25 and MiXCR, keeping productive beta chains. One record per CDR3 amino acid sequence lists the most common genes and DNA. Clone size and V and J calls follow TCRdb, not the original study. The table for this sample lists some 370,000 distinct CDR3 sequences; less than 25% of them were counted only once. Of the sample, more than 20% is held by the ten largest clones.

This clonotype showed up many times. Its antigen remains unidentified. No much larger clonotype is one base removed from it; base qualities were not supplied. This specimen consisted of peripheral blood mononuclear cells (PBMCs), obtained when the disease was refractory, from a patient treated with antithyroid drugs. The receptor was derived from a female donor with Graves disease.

The CDR3 region has the sequence CAIRGSNRVLPQHF. The DNA sequence is as follows: TGTGCCATCAGAGGGAGCAACAGGGTTCTTCCCCAGCATTTT. The chain is encoded by TRBV28 joined to TRBJ1-5; a tentative D call is TRBD1 (6 bases match). The CDR3 has 14 amino acids, counting the end cysteine and phenylalanine. Of all the DNA, just the CDR3 is kept, 42 bases in frame from base 1. In the germline V gene, CDR1 corresponds to MDHEN and CDR2 to SYDVKM. V sheds 10 bases and J sheds 10 bases, leaving 23 bases between their ends.